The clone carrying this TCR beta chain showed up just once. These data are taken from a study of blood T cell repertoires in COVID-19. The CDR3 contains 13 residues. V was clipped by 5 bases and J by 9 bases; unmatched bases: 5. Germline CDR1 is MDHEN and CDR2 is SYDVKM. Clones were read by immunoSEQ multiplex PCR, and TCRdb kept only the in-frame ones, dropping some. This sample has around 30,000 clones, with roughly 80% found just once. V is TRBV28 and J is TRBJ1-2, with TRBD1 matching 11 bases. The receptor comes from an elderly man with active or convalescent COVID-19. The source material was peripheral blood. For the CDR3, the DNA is TGTGCCAGCAGTGCCGGGACAGGGGGGAGCTACACCTTC. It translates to CASSAGTGGSYTF.